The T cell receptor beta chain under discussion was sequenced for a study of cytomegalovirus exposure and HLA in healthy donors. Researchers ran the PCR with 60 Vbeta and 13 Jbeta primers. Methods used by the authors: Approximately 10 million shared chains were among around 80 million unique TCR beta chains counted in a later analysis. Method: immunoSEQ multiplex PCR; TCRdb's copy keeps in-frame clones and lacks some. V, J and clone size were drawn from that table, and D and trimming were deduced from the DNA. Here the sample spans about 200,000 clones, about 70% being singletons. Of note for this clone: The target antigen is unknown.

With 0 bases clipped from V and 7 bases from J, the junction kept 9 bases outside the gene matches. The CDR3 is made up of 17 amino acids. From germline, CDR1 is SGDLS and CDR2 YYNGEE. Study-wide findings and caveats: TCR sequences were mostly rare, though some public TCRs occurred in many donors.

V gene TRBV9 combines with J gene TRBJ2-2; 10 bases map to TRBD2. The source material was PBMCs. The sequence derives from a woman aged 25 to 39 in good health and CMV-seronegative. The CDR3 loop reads CASSVELAGSQGGELFF. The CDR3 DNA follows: TGTGCCAGCAGCGTAGAACTAGCGGGATCCCAGGGCGGGGAGCTGTTTTTT.